Listed below are T cell receptor beta chains from one sample, sequenced in a study of cytomegalovirus exposure and HLA in healthy donors. Using immunoSEQ multiplex PCR, the repertoire was profiled, and TCRdb retains in-frame clones only, with some absent. The sample yields fewer than 200,000 clones, 80% seen once. Sequenced: PBMCs. These receptors were obtained from a man aged 25 to 45 in good health and CMV-seronegative. Each CDR3 is given with its conserved first and last residue. Each record gives: clone size, V gene, D gene, J gene, CDR3 length, CDR3 DNA, CDR3 protein. D genes are given only for firm matches. Size is omitted from some rows. Given values are once, few, many or a class for expanded clones.

>NA|TRBV29-1|NA|TRBJ1-2|16
TGCAGCCTCAGCGGTCCCTCTTCACACGCTAACTATGGCTACACCTTC
CSLSGPSSHANYGYTF
>NA|TRBV7-8|NA|TRBJ2-7|14
TGTGCCAGCAGCTTACGACAGACCGGCTACGAGCAGTACTTC
CASSLRQTGYEQYF
>NA|TRBV28|TRBD1|TRBJ2-5|13
TGTGCCAGCAGTCCAGGGGGCGCGTCTGAGCAGTACTTC
CASSPGGASEQYF
>NA|TRBV4-1|TRBD2|TRBJ2-7|16
TGCGCCAGCAGCCAAGAGACGCGGGGGGGCCCCTACGAGCAGTACTTC
CASSQETRGGPYEQYF
>NA|TRBV7-6|TRBD1|TRBJ2-7|14
TGTGCCAGCAGCCGTGGGACAGGGAGGTACGAGCAGTACTTC
CASSRGTGRYEQYF
>NA|TRBV7-3|NA|TRBJ2-3|13
TGTGCCAGCAGCTCCCCCCTCTCAGATACGCAGTATTTT
CASSSPLSDTQYF
>NA|TRBV13|NA|TRBJ1-5|16
TGTGCCAGCAGCTTAGGCCCCGGGGGTAGCAATCAGCCCCAGCATTTT
CASSLGPGGSNQPQHF
>once|TRBV5-6|TRBD1|TRBJ2-7|12
TGTGCCAGCAGCTGGACAGGGGCCGAGCAGTACTTC
CASSWTGAEQYF
>NA|TRBV18|NA|TRBJ1-4|13
TGTGCCAGCTCACCGCGACGGGTTGAAAAACTGTTTTTT
CASSPRRVEKLFF
>NA|TRBV5-4|TRBD2|TRBJ2-1|16
TGTGCCAGCAGCTTGGACTTGGCGGGGGGGTTCAATGAGCAGTTCTTC
CASSLDLAGGFNEQFF
>once|TRBV7-8|NA|TRBJ1-5|13
TGTGCCAGCAGCTTAACGGGGAATCAGCCCCAGCATTTT
CASSLTGNQPQHF
>NA|TRBV21-1|NA|TRBJ2-7|13
TGTGCCAGCAGCAAAGGGGGGCGCTACGAGCAGTACTTC
CASSKGGRYEQYF
>once|TRBV28|TRBD1|TRBJ1-2|17
TGTGCCAGCAGTTCGGGGGACAGGGTCCGGGGGGACTATGGCTACACCTTC
CASSSGDRVRGDYGYTF
>NA|TRBV7-2|NA|TRBJ1-4|13
TGTGCCAGCAGCTTAGGAGTACGTGAAAAACTGTTTTTT
CASSLGVREKLFF
>NA|TRBV7-9|NA|TRBJ2-3|16
TGTGCCAGCAGCTTAACCCGGGACTCCCCCCCCGATACGCAGTATTTT
CASSLTRDSPPDTQYF
>NA|TRBV5-1|TRBD1|TRBJ1-1|15
TGCGCCAGCGGACCCGGGGACAGGGCGAACACTGAAGCTTTCTTT
CASGPGDRANTEAFF
>NA|TRBV7-8|TRBD1|TRBJ1-5|17
TGTGCCAGCAGCCCAGAGGGACAGGGGGCATCGCGGAAGCCCCAGCATTTT
CASSPEGQGASRKPQHF
>NA|TRBV6-1|TRBD2|TRBJ2-1|17
TGTGCCAGCAGTGAATATACGATAGCGGGGTCGTACAATGAGCAGTTCTTC
CASSEYTIAGSYNEQFF
>NA|TRBV7-9|TRBD2|TRBJ2-7|15
TGTGCCAGCACCTTACTAGCGGGAGAACTATACGAGCAGTACTTC
CASTLLAGELYEQYF
>NA|TRBV15|TRBD1|TRBJ2-7|15
TGTGCCACCAGCAGAGATTTGGGACAGCCCTACGAGCAGTACTTC
CATSRDLGQPYEQYF
>NA|TRBV6-1|TRBD1|TRBJ1-4|16
TGTGCCAGCAGTGAATATTTGGGACAGGGTACCGAAAAACTGTTTTTT
CASSEYLGQGTEKLFF
>NA|TRBV4-3|NA|TRBJ1-1|12
TGCGCCAGCAGCCAAGATCGGCGGGAAGCTTTCTTT
CASSQDRREAFF
>NA|TRBV6-5|NA|TRBJ2-3|15
TGTGCCAGCAGACGGACAGGAGGGACCACAGATACGCAGTATTTT
CASRRTGGTTDTQYF
>NA|TRBV2|NA|TRBJ2-5|14
TGTGCCAGCAGTGCTAATACAGGGCGAGAGACCCAGTACTTC
CASSANTGRETQYF
>NA|TRBV6-5|TRBD1|TRBJ2-1|15
TGTGCCAGCAGCACAGGACAGGGAGTCCACAATGAGCAGTTCTTC
CASSTGQGVHNEQFF
>NA|TRBV11-2|TRBD1|TRBJ2-1|16
TGTGCCAGCAGCCGAACAAGGACAGGGGCGAACAATGAGCAGTTCTTC
CASSRTRTGANNEQFF
>NA|TRBV2|TRBD2|TRBJ2-1|15
TGTGCCAGCAGTGAGGTACTAGCGGGAGATGGTGAGCAGTTCTTC
CASSEVLAGDGEQFF
>NA|TRBV28|TRBD1|TRBJ1-2|13
TGTGCCAGCAGCCTGGGGACAGCGTATGGCTACACCTTC
CASSLGTAYGYTF
>NA|TRBV5-6|TRBD2|TRBJ2-1|15
TGTGCCAGCAGCTCTCAGGTAGCGGGGGGGTCGGAGCAGTTCTTC
CASSSQVAGGSEQFF
>NA|TRBV7-9|NA|TRBJ1-1|12
TGTGCCAGCAGCTACGAGGGCGGAGGAGCTTTCTTT
CASSYEGGGAFF
>NA|TRBV2|TRBD1|TRBJ2-1|16
TGTGCCAGCAGTGAATTAGGACAGGGGGCCTACAATGAGCAGTTCTTC
CASSELGQGAYNEQFF
>NA|TRBV19|TRBD2|TRBJ2-7|15
TGTGCCAGTATCCCGGTTGGTAGCGGGAGCTACGAGCAGTACTTC
CASIPVGSGSYEQYF
>NA|TRBV5-6|NA|TRBJ1-3|14
TGTGCCAGCAGCCGAAGGACAGTCGGAAACACCATATATTTT
CASSRRTVGNTIYF
>NA|TRBV28|TRBD2|TRBJ2-7|15
TGTGCCAGCAGACCTAGGACTAGCGGCACCTACGAGCAGTACTTC
CASRPRTSGTYEQYF
>NA|TRBV28|NA|TRBJ2-7|15
TGTGCCAGCATTCAGGGGCCCGGGTGGGACTACGAGCAGTACTTC
CASIQGPGWDYEQYF
>NA|TRBV28|TRBD1|TRBJ1-1|16
TGTGCCAGCATCATTTCCCCTGGCAGGGGGGACACTGAAGCTTTCTTT
CASIISPGRGDTEAFF
>NA|TRBV28|TRBD2|TRBJ2-7|20
TGTGCCAGCCAAACCCCTTCTGGAACTAGCGGGACCCACCCTACCTACGAGCAGTACTTC
CASQTPSGTSGTHPTYEQYF
>NA|TRBV5-6|NA|TRBJ2-7|12
TGTGCCAGCGGAGGACAGTCCTACGAGCAGTACTTC
CASGGQSYEQYF
>NA|TRBV28|NA|TRBJ2-7|13
TGTGCCAGCAGTTTACAACCTACCTACGAGCAGTACTTC
CASSLQPTYEQYF
>NA|TRBV4-3|NA|TRBJ1-4|17
TGCGCCAGCAGCCTATCGTTGTCCGGGAGCCCTAATGAAAAACTGTTTTTT
CASSLSLSGSPNEKLFF
>NA|TRBV19|TRBD1|TRBJ2-6|17
TGTGCCAGTAGGTCCACCGTACAGGGGACTGGGGCCAACGTCCTGACTTTC
CASRSTVQGTGANVLTF
>few|TRBV7-3|NA|TRBJ1-1|13
TGTGCCAGCAGCCAGGACAGGAACACTGAAGCTTTCTTT
CASSQDRNTEAFF
>NA|TRBV15|TRBD2|TRBJ2-4|18
TGTGCCACCAGCACAGGCCATCGACTAGCGGTAGCCAAAAACATTCAGTACTTC
CATSTGHRLAVAKNIQYF
>NA|TRBV7-3|TRBD1|TRBJ1-1|17
TGTGCCAGCAGCCCGACGCCACAGGGGGGACTTGGCACTGAAGCTTTCTTT
CASSPTPQGGLGTEAFF
>NA|TRBV29-1|TRBD2|TRBJ2-7|14
TGCAGCGTGGGCGGCGTGATAGCGGGGGTCGAGCAGTACTTC
CSVGGVIAGVEQYF
>once|TRBV19|NA|TRBJ1-4|14
TGTGCCAGTAGCATTCGAGGGACTAATGAAAAACTGTTTTTT
CASSIRGTNEKLFF
>NA|TRBV6-5|TRBD2|TRBJ2-7|14
TGTGCCAGCACCGGACTAGCGGGGGCTTACGAGCAGTACTTC
CASTGLAGAYEQYF
>few|TRBV4-1|TRBD2|TRBJ2-3|14
TGCGCCAGCAGCGGACTAGCGGTGACAGATACGCAGTATTTT
CASSGLAVTDTQYF
>NA|TRBV4-3|NA|TRBJ2-1|14
TGCGCCAGCAGCCAAGGACTAGTCTACAATGAGCAGTTCTTC
CASSQGLVYNEQFF
>few|TRBV30|TRBD1|TRBJ2-1|12
TGTGCTTCCGGGACAGGATACAATGAGCAGTTCTTC
CASGTGYNEQFF
>NA|TRBV30|TRBD1|TRBJ1-6|16
TGTGCCTGGAGTGTATCCCGGACAGGGGGTGATTCACCCCTCCACTTT
CAWSVSRTGGDSPLHF
>NA|TRBV28|TRBD2|TRBJ2-1|16
TGTGCCAGCAGTTCCCGCGGTAGCGGGACTTACAATGAGCAGTTCTTC
CASSSRGSGTYNEQFF
>NA|TRBV29-1|TRBD1|TRBJ2-7|14
TGCAGCGTTACGGGGGACAGGGATTCCTACGAGCAGTACTTC
CSVTGDRDSYEQYF
>NA|TRBV29-1|NA|TRBJ1-2|14
TGCAGCGTTGAAGATCCGGGCAGGGTGTATGGCTACACCTTC
CSVEDPGRVYGYTF
>NA|TRBV7-2|NA|TRBJ2-5|13
TGTGCCAGCAGCGTACCTAGTATCGAGACCCAGTACTTC
CASSVPSIETQYF
>NA|TRBV28|TRBD1|TRBJ1-4|16
TGTGCCAGCAGTTTCACAGGGGTTACCACTAATGAAAAACTGTTTTTT
CASSFTGVTTNEKLFF
>few|TRBV12-5|NA|TRBJ2-5|15
TGTGCTAGTGGTTCCCTGATTGGGGGGGCAGAGACCCAGTACTTC
CASGSLIGGAETQYF